The present entry profiles one T cell receptor (beta chain) with its context. This clone's antigen is unknown. No qualities accompany the bases; no much larger clone lies one base away. The cohort consisted of some 730 healthy bone marrow donors. All cohort members were sampled while nominally healthy, although unrecorded immune exposures were likely present. The donor was CMV seropositive and was included in the group of 300 or so seropositive cohort members. Every donor gave a peripheral blood sample, and the peripheral blood mononuclear cells from that sample were used for TCR beta sequencing. Genomic DNA was extracted from the blood cell samples with the Qiagen DNeasy Blood Extraction Kit. This sample is part of a study of cytomegalovirus exposure and HLA in healthy donors (dated by TCRdb to the late 2010s). About the study as a whole: In an earlier analysis of around 540 of the donors, roughly 300 Gb of sequence data and 95 million to 130 million unique TCR beta sequences from roughly 180 million T cells were reported. An early release covering roughly 640 HLA-typed donors comprised approximately 300 gigabases of sequencing data and tens of millions of unique TCR sequences. The genetic ancestry cluster associated with self-reported Caucasian donors included about four fifths of the roughly 380 genotyped donors. The study aimed to test whether signatures of past pathogen exposure could be identified by cataloging public T cell receptors. Using immunosequencing, the study profiled T cell repertoires from fewer than 700 subjects and related those repertoires to cytomegalovirus serostatus. In addition to the first cohort of 666 subjects, a separate validation cohort of under 150 different subjects was used. To predict cytomegalovirus infection status, the study combined high-throughput TCR immunosequencing, statistical association of individual TCRs with disease status, and machine learning. A later analysis re-analyzed previously published TCR beta repertoires from 600 to 850 donors and added high-resolution HLA genotyping to study TCR occurrence patterns. In the later analysis, no new phenotypic data were used to find candidate immune exposures; instead, reliance was placed on TCR beta sequences and their occurrence across donors. To decide whether each TCR beta V gene segment behaved as functional or pseudogenic, an earlier analysis of some 540 of the donors relied on high-throughput TCR beta sequencing. Donor age, sex, ethnicity and CMV serostatus were compiled together with the repertoire data. Genome-wide SNP genotypes for about 65% of the roughly 700 donors were used in a later genetic analysis, which treated that subset as a discovery cohort. Every discovery cohort repertoire had been produced on one sequencing platform. HLA typing included class I and class II loci at four-digit resolution. The number of donors typed differed by locus, with 629-630 for A, B, C, DRB1 and DQB1, 522 for DQA1, approximately 580 for DPA1, and some 440 for DPB1. Because of strong linkage in the cohort, roughly five DR-DQ haplotypes were treated as single units for association and clustering. Among 300 to 500 genotyped donors of the cohort, an average of around 220,000 unique TCR beta nucleotide sequences was sequenced per donor, of which about 19% were non-productive. Findings and caveats that apply to the study as a whole: In an earlier analysis of about 550 of the donors, most TCR beta V segments were observed in productive rearrangements about 87% or about 30% of the time, broadly matching IMGT annotations. A later analysis found that most CMV-associated TCR beta chains appeared HLA-restricted, with HLA associations seemingly driven largely by CMV exposure. A later analysis found that TCR association rates varied across HLA loci, with DRB1 alleles showing the most associated TCRs and HLA-C alleles the fewest. According to a later genetic analysis, donors in an Asian-associated ancestry cluster had fewer N-insertions in productive TCRs than the approximately 610-donor mean. For the cohort, immune exposure information was limited to CMV serostatus. Strong co-occurrence of HLA alleles, especially DR and DQ, made assigning TCR associations to individual alleles difficult. HLA typing was unavailable for some donors at each locus, so association tests used only the typed subset. V-gene and J-gene trimming of TCR beta chains was associated with a missense DCLRE1C variant in a later genetic analysis, and the association was replicated in an independent cohort. In a later analysis, HLA-associated TCR beta chains showed more clonal expansion and lower generation probabilities than non-associated chains that were equally common. Several of the top co-occurrence clusters appeared to be linked to parvovirus B19, influenza, CMV and Epstein-Barr virus, according to a later analysis. Correlated functional status among segregating V segments might reflect linkage disequilibrium, but an unknown experimental factor could not be ruled out. Specific HLA alleles were associated with roughly 17,000 TCR beta sequences at a false discovery rate of 0.05 in a later analysis. Presence/absence analyses assumed roughly uniform sequencing depth across donors, an assumption that may not hold. A further reported finding was that TCR beta sequences accurately predicted the HLA-A and HLA-B alleles for most subjects in the first cohort. Because counts were too low, about 18 rarely observed V segments, including chromosome 9 orphons, were excluded from the earlier analysis of some 590 of the donors. Most TCR sequences were seen in very few donors, while some public TCRs were found in many individuals. Three of the identified cytomegalovirus-associated TCR beta chains were confirmed in vitro to be specific for cytomegalovirus antigens. Some IMGT-functional V segments, including TRBV6-2 and TRBV6-3, could not be distinguished by the 87-base-pair reads and were therefore excluded. The study listed around 160 TCR beta chains as associated with cytomegalovirus. Cytomegalovirus status was reported to be diagnosed by the classifier with high specificity and sensitivity in both the original and validation cohorts. The cohort was sequenced for TCR beta chains only, and without alpha or paired-chain data the features that could be detected were limited. A cluster of highly shared sequence variants was judged likely to be a technical artifact of the sequencing pipeline. It was suggested by the authors that the approach could potentially be generalized to other disease states and immunological phenotypes.

Preparation of the library involved the immunoSEQ multiplex PCR assay. For the multiplex PCR, a mixture combining 60 forward primers for TCR Vbeta segments and 13 reverse primers for TCR Jbeta segments was used. The CDR3 region of rearranged TCR beta genes was amplified from genomic DNA with a multiplex PCR assay. The Illumina HiSeq System was used to sequence the amplified TCR beta libraries as 87-base-pair reads. Per the source publication's procedure: A later analysis tallied approximately 87 million unique TCR beta chains across the 666 repertoires, and about 12 million of those chains were shared by two or more donors. To remove PCR and sequencing errors, raw reads were error-corrected and collapsed into unique sequences using a nearest-neighbor algorithm that merged closely related sequences. CDR3 sequences were aligned to IMGT reference sequences to assign V, D and J gene segments. For a sequence to be retained, at least a six-nucleotide match to both a V gene segment and a J gene segment was required. A rearrangement was called productive if the CDR3 had no stop codons and remained in frame with V and J, and every other rearrangement was called non-productive. Following IMGT convention, CDR3 was defined as the stretch from the second conserved V-encoded cysteine up to the conserved J-encoded phenylalanine. The earlier analysis of 450 to 750 of the donors excluded any sequence lacking an unambiguous match to a single V gene segment. In an earlier analysis of roughly 500 of the donors, V segments were called functional above 56.7% productive rearrangements and were called segregating when the between-donor standard deviation exceeded 5%. To diagnose cytomegalovirus status from the catalog of TCR beta chain sequences, a statistical classification framework was built. In a later analysis, V and J genes were assigned by comparing TCR nucleotide sequences against IMGT/GENE-DB human TR gene sequences. The TCRdist pipeline was used in a later analysis to assign CDR3 sequences and most-parsimonious VDJ recombination scenarios. In a later analysis, each TCR beta chain was defined by its CDR3 amino acid sequence together with its V-gene family, and reads without a unique V-gene family were excluded. A later analysis removed 592 highly shared, low-generation-probability nucleotide sequences to deal with suspected cross-contamination and a sequencing artifact. For each public chain, a later analysis derived a clonal expansion index from normalized ranks of inferred template counts within each repertoire. A later analysis computed generation probabilities with a VDJ recombination model fitted to out-of-frame rearrangements, and checked the results against IGoR. In a later analysis, hypergeometric tests were used to score TCR-TCR, TCR-HLA and TCR-CMV co-occurrence, with a repertoire-size bias correction applied to TCR pairs. To estimate false discovery rates, a later analysis permuted the HLA or CMV assignments 20 times. A later analysis grouped co-occurring TCRs with DBSCAN, adding TCRdist sequence similarity when clustering within HLA-allele-positive subsets. For co-occurrence clustering, repertoires with fewer than 30,000 or more than 120,000 public chains were excluded, along with five or six repertoires with anomalous nucleotide sharing. The clones in this table, taken by TCRdb from immuneACCESS, are in-frame only. Not every clone is retained; where verified, under half of the shortfall comes from an unresolved V gene, and the cause of the rest is unknown. V and J calls and clone size are given by that table; D and trimming were obtained from the DNA. In this sample the table shows 77,000 or so clones, 65% to 90% of which occur a single time. Approximately 17% of the sample belongs to the ten largest clones.

Compared with germline, V lacks 6 bases and J lacks 4 bases; bases without a gene match: 8. The CDR3 goes from the cysteine to the phenylalanine over 14 residues. Only the CDR3 DNA is retained, 42 bases long and in frame from the first base. Reading the germline V gene gives CDR1 ENHRY and CDR2 SYGVKD. The clonotype was recovered from a man in his 70s in good health and CMV-seropositive. The sequencing sample was made of PBMCs. The chain links TRBV10-3 with TRBJ1-2; a stretch of 7 junction bases matches TRBD1. The DNA sequence follows: TGTGCCATCAGCCGGGACAGATTCTTCTATGGCTACACCTTC. This translates into CAISRDRFFYGYTF.